This TCR beta chain was documented in a study of cytomegalovirus exposure and HLA in healthy donors. Study results and limitations: More clonal expansion characterized HLA-associated TCR beta chains than equally common others in a later analysis.

Samples came from healthy bone marrow donors. The PCR contained 60 Vbeta and 13 Jbeta primers. Produced via immunoSEQ multiplex PCR; TCRdb's table is partial and in-frame only. The sample holds about 140,000 clones, more than 55% seen once. As to this clone: Its antigen is currently unknown.

This receptor was identified in an older woman in good health and CMV-seronegative. Input material: PBMCs.

The CDR3 DNA follows: TGTGCCAGTAGCCCCGAAGCGCGGAGCTCCTACAATGAGCAGTTCTTC. Its translation is CASSPEARSSYNEQFF. The rearrangement joins TRBV19 to TRBJ2-1; D is unclear. This CDR3 region has 16 residues. Trimming removed 6 bases at V and 0 bases at J, with 15 bases between. CDR1 and CDR2 (germline): LNHDA, SQIVND (reference sequence). The variable domain in full, completed from reference TRBV19 and TRBJ2-1, reads DGGITQSPKYLFRKEGQNVTLSCEQNLNHDAMYWYRQDPGQGLRLIYYSQIVNDFQKGDIAEGYSVSREKKESFPLTVTSAQKNPTAFYLCASSPEARSSYNEQFFGPGTRLTVL.